A selection of T cell receptor beta chains follows, all from one sample in a study of blood T cell repertoires in COVID-19. Profiling relied on immunoSEQ multiplex PCR, and the TCRdb table lists in-frame clones only, not all of them. The table records 70,000 to 100,000 clones, roughly 80% of them present only once. The sample taken for sequencing was peripheral blood. The receptors stem from a woman of 80 years or more with acute or convalescent COVID-19. Each CDR3 is given without its conserved first and last residue. Clone size is given for some rows only: seen once, a few or many times, or a class if the clone is expanded.

J | V | size | CDR3
TRBJ1-1 | TRBV11-2 | NA | ASSPRRQGNEAF
TRBJ2-7 | TRBV7-9 | NA | ASSLVSGVIYEQY
TRBJ2-1 | TRBV9 | NA | ASSVFGDRGTPGNEQF
TRBJ1-1 | TRBV7-9 | NA | ASSPRIGQMNTEAF
TRBJ1-5 | TRBV7-9 | NA | ASSPGPSQPQH
TRBJ2-1 | TRBV9 | NA | ASGVSTYNEQF
TRBJ2-2 | TRBV10-2 | NA | ASGLALNTGELF
TRBJ2-2 | TRBV12-3/TRBV12-4 | NA | ASSPGSTGELF
TRBJ1-2 | TRBV29-1 | NA | SGGQGRGYT
TRBJ2-7 | TRBV28 | NA | ASSQTGTSYEQY
TRBJ1-5 | TRBV19 | NA | ASSIGRFQPQH
TRBJ1-1 | TRBV7-2 | NA | ASRVRGRTEAF
TRBJ2-7 | TRBV2 | NA | ASSEARRGQGP
TRBJ2-2 | TRBV9 | NA | ASRGSGGNTGELF
TRBJ1-4 | TRBV14 | once | ASSQYRDSGFLKLF
TRBJ2-1 | TRBV10-1 | NA | ASSESGTAHNEQF
TRBJ2-7 | TRBV28 | once | ASIQGGAGIPYEQY
TRBJ1-1 | TRBV6-6 | NA | ASTRVESWQAF
TRBJ1-3 | TRBV7-3 | NA | ASSLGAPGNTIY
TRBJ1-2 | TRBV9 | once | ASSGDRGSYYGYT
TRBJ1-1 | TRBV5-4 | NA | ASSPGQVMNTEAF
TRBJ2-3 | TRBV11-2 | NA | ASSFSGGYTDTQY
TRBJ2-7 | TRBV14 | NA | ASSQRLGTALLYEQY
TRBJ1-6 | TRBV3-1/TRBV3-2 | NA | ASSQVLGQNNSPLH